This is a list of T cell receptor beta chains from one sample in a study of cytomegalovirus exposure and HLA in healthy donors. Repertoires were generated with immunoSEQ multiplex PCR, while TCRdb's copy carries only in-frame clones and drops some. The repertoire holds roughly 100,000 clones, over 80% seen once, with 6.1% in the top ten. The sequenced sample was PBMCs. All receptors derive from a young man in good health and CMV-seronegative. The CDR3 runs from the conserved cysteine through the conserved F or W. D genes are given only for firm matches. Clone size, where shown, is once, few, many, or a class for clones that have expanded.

cdr3_aa: CASSLPVNYGYTF; cdr3_nt: TGTGCCAGCAGTTTACCGGTTAACTATGGCTACACCTTC; v_call: TRBV28; d_call: -; j_call: TRBJ1-2; clone_size: -
cdr3_aa: CASGRGGYGYTF; cdr3_nt: TGTGCTAGTGGCAGGGGTGGATATGGCTACACCTTC; v_call: TRBV12-5; d_call: -; j_call: TRBJ1-2; clone_size: -
cdr3_aa: CASSWGGGTYEQYF; cdr3_nt: TGTGCCAGCAGTTGGGGCGGGGGTACCTACGAGCAGTACTTC; v_call: TRBV5-8; d_call: TRBD2; j_call: TRBJ2-7; clone_size: -
cdr3_aa: CSVTDSQTYNEQFF; cdr3_nt: TGCAGCGTTACTGACAGCCAGACCTACAATGAGCAGTTCTTC; v_call: TRBV29-1; d_call: -; j_call: TRBJ2-1; clone_size: -
cdr3_aa: CASSYGQRLSNTGELFF; cdr3_nt: TGTGCCAGCAGTTACGGACAGCGACTCAGCAACACCGGGGAGCTGTTTTTT; v_call: TRBV28; d_call: -; j_call: TRBJ2-2; clone_size: -
cdr3_aa: CASSSTGQFSGELFF; cdr3_nt: TGTGCCAGCAGCTCAACCGGACAGTTCAGCGGGGAGCTGTTTTTT; v_call: TRBV7-3; d_call: -; j_call: TRBJ2-2; clone_size: -
cdr3_aa: CASSYIDTGELFF; cdr3_nt: TGTGCCAGCAGTTATATTGACACCGGGGAGCTGTTTTTT; v_call: TRBV6-6; d_call: -; j_call: TRBJ2-2; clone_size: -
cdr3_aa: CASSVTSGTVDEQFF; cdr3_nt: TGTGCCAGCAGTGTTACTAGCGGGACGGTCGATGAGCAGTTCTTC; v_call: TRBV6-4; d_call: TRBD2; j_call: TRBJ2-1; clone_size: -
cdr3_aa: CASSLGDRNTEAFF; cdr3_nt: TGTGCCAGCAGCTTGGGAGATAGGAACACTGAAGCTTTCTTT; v_call: TRBV7-9; d_call: -; j_call: TRBJ1-1; clone_size: -
cdr3_aa: CAIQGAGYGYTF; cdr3_nt: TGTGCCATTCAGGGGGCAGGGTATGGCTACACCTTC; v_call: TRBV6-6; d_call: TRBD1; j_call: TRBJ1-2; clone_size: few
cdr3_aa: CASSGTESTEAFF; cdr3_nt: TGTGCCAGCTCAGGGACAGAGTCCACTGAAGCTTTCTTT; v_call: TRBV18; d_call: TRBD1; j_call: TRBJ1-1; clone_size: -
cdr3_aa: CASSPNSYEQYF; cdr3_nt: TGTGCCAGCTCACCGAACAGCTACGAGCAGTACTTC; v_call: TRBV18; d_call: -; j_call: TRBJ2-7; clone_size: -
cdr3_aa: CASTPSRISGNTIYF; cdr3_nt: TGTGCTAGCACCCCGTCGAGGATTTCTGGAAACACCATATATTTT; v_call: TRBV7-7; d_call: -; j_call: TRBJ1-3; clone_size: once
cdr3_aa: CASSRTGKNQPQHF; cdr3_nt: TGTGCCAGCAGTCGGACAGGGAAAAATCAGCCCCAGCATTTT; v_call: TRBV6-5; d_call: TRBD1; j_call: TRBJ1-5; clone_size: medium-sized
cdr3_aa: CASSLAVSYEQYF; cdr3_nt: TGTGCCAGCAGTTTAGCGGTCTCCTACGAGCAGTACTTC; v_call: TRBV27; d_call: -; j_call: TRBJ2-7; clone_size: -
cdr3_aa: CASSVGGGAPSIQYF; cdr3_nt: TGTGCCAGCAGCGTAGGAGGGGGGGCTCCAAGCATTCAGTACTTC; v_call: TRBV9; d_call: -; j_call: TRBJ2-4; clone_size: -
cdr3_aa: CASSPGGYEQYF; cdr3_nt: TGTGCCAGCAGCCCGGGGGGGTACGAGCAGTACTTC; v_call: TRBV28; d_call: TRBD2; j_call: TRBJ2-7; clone_size: -
cdr3_aa: CASSATDRVWNQPQHF; cdr3_nt: TGTGCCAGCAGCGCCACGGACAGGGTTTGGAATCAGCCCCAGCATTTT; v_call: TRBV9; d_call: TRBD1; j_call: TRBJ1-5; clone_size: -
cdr3_aa: CATSKGLRDTEAFF; cdr3_nt: TGTGCCACCAGCAAGGGACTTCGGGACACTGAAGCTTTCTTT; v_call: TRBV15; d_call: -; j_call: TRBJ1-1; clone_size: -
cdr3_aa: CASSQDARDYESAGELFF; cdr3_nt: TGTGCCAGCAGCCAAGACGCCCGGGACTATGAATCTGCCGGGGAGCTGTTTTTT; v_call: TRBV4-2; d_call: TRBD2; j_call: TRBJ2-2; clone_size: -
cdr3_aa: CASSPPYRANEQFF; cdr3_nt: TGTGCCAGCTCACCACCTTACAGGGCGAATGAGCAGTTCTTC; v_call: TRBV18; d_call: -; j_call: TRBJ2-1; clone_size: -
cdr3_aa: CASTATGTMNTEAFF; cdr3_nt: TGTGCCAGTACCGCGACAGGAACTATGAACACTGAAGCTTTCTTT; v_call: TRBV19; d_call: -; j_call: TRBJ1-1; clone_size: -
cdr3_aa: CASSALGREGRREQFF; cdr3_nt: TGTGCCAGCAGCGCCTTAGGGCGGGAGGGCCGTCGGGAGCAGTTCTTC; v_call: TRBV13; d_call: TRBD2; j_call: TRBJ2-1; clone_size: -
cdr3_aa: CASRTETGGSYSPLHF; cdr3_nt: TGTGCCAGCAGAACAGAGACAGGGGGCTCTTATTCACCCCTCCACTTT; v_call: TRBV5-6; d_call: TRBD1; j_call: TRBJ1-6; clone_size: -
cdr3_aa: CASSIGTGEQFF; cdr3_nt: TGTGCCAGTAGTATAGGTACGGGTGAGCAGTTCTTC; v_call: TRBV19; d_call: -; j_call: TRBJ2-1; clone_size: -
cdr3_aa: CASSGLGTPQETQYF; cdr3_nt: TGTGCCAGCAGTGGACTGGGGACTCCTCAAGAGACCCAGTACTTC; v_call: TRBV6-1; d_call: -; j_call: TRBJ2-5; clone_size: once
cdr3_aa: CASSHLPTSIKTQYF; cdr3_nt: TGTGCCAGCAGCCATTTGCCGACTAGCATAAAGACCCAGTACTTC; v_call: TRBV14; d_call: TRBD2; j_call: TRBJ2-5; clone_size: -
cdr3_aa: CAWSAGTGAGYTF; cdr3_nt: TGTGCCTGGAGTGCTGGGACAGGGGCTGGCTACACCTTC; v_call: TRBV30; d_call: TRBD1; j_call: TRBJ1-2; clone_size: -
cdr3_aa: CASSLQAGGNQPQHF; cdr3_nt: TGTGCCAGCAGCTTACAGGCAGGGGGCAATCAGCCCCAGCATTTT; v_call: TRBV7-2; d_call: -; j_call: TRBJ1-5; clone_size: -
cdr3_aa: CASSAPGGGANVLTF; cdr3_nt: TGCGCCAGCAGCGCCCCAGGGGGTGGGGCCAACGTCCTGACTTTC; v_call: TRBV5-1; d_call: TRBD1; j_call: TRBJ2-6; clone_size: -
cdr3_aa: CATAPPHGYGYTF; cdr3_nt: TGTGCCACCGCACCCCCGCACGGCTATGGCTACACCTTC; v_call: TRBV28; d_call: -; j_call: TRBJ1-2; clone_size: -
cdr3_aa: CASSLIPSSQETQYF; cdr3_nt: TGTGCCAGCAGTTTGATACCTAGCAGCCAAGAGACCCAGTACTTC; v_call: TRBV28; d_call: -; j_call: TRBJ2-5; clone_size: -
cdr3_aa: CASLPRRSSYNEQFF; cdr3_nt: TGTGCCAGCCTACCCCGGCGGAGCTCCTACAATGAGCAGTTCTTC; v_call: TRBV19; d_call: -; j_call: TRBJ2-1; clone_size: once
cdr3_aa: CASSSRAVGGANSYEQYF; cdr3_nt: TGTGCCAGCAGCTCAAGAGCCGTTGGGGGCGCAAACTCCTACGAGCAGTACTTC; v_call: TRBV7-8; d_call: -; j_call: TRBJ2-7; clone_size: -
cdr3_aa: CASSLFLAGASGTGELFF; cdr3_nt: TGCGCCAGCAGCTTGTTCCTAGCGGGAGCCTCGGGCACCGGGGAGCTGTTTTTT; v_call: TRBV5-1; d_call: TRBD2; j_call: TRBJ2-2; clone_size: -
cdr3_aa: CASSLDEGFYEQYF; cdr3_nt: TGTGCCAGCAGCTTGGATGAGGGTTTCTACGAGCAGTACTTC; v_call: TRBV5-5; d_call: -; j_call: TRBJ2-7; clone_size: -
cdr3_aa: CASRETASGNTIYF; cdr3_nt: TGTGCCAGCAGAGAGACAGCCTCTGGAAACACCATATATTTT; v_call: TRBV9; d_call: -; j_call: TRBJ1-3; clone_size: -
cdr3_aa: CASTSLAGVDEQFF; cdr3_nt: TGTGCCAGTACCTCTCTAGCGGGAGTCGATGAGCAGTTCTTC; v_call: TRBV19; d_call: TRBD2; j_call: TRBJ2-1; clone_size: -
cdr3_aa: CASRCGRHTGELFF; cdr3_nt: TGTGCCAGCCGTTGCGGGAGGCACACCGGGGAGCTGTTTTTT; v_call: TRBV21-1; d_call: -; j_call: TRBJ2-2; clone_size: -
cdr3_aa: CASSLTRGWDNEQFF; cdr3_nt: TGTGCCAGCAGCTTAACAAGAGGCTGGGACAATGAGCAGTTCTTC; v_call: TRBV7-9; d_call: -; j_call: TRBJ2-1; clone_size: -
cdr3_aa: CASSPGGQNQPQHF; cdr3_nt: TGTGCCAGCAGTCCTGGTGGGCAGAATCAGCCCCAGCATTTT; v_call: TRBV5-5; d_call: -; j_call: TRBJ1-5; clone_size: -
cdr3_aa: CATSREDSYFRELFF; cdr3_nt: TGTGCCACCAGCAGAGAGGACTCTTACTTCCGGGAGCTGTTTTTT; v_call: TRBV15; d_call: -; j_call: TRBJ2-2; clone_size: -
cdr3_aa: CAWSHPASSTIYF; cdr3_nt: TGTGCCTGGAGTCACCCCGCGTCCTCCACCATATATTTT; v_call: TRBV30; d_call: -; j_call: TRBJ1-3; clone_size: few
cdr3_aa: CASSLGDRAGYGYTF; cdr3_nt: TGTGCCAGCAGCTTGGGGGATAGGGCGGGCTATGGCTACACCTTC; v_call: TRBV5-5; d_call: -; j_call: TRBJ1-2; clone_size: -
cdr3_aa: CASSYSSRGNREQYF; cdr3_nt: TGTGCCAGCAGTTACTCGTCCAGGGGTAACAGGGAGCAGTACTTC; v_call: TRBV6-5; d_call: -; j_call: TRBJ2-7; clone_size: -
cdr3_aa: CASSLTSTYNEQFF; cdr3_nt: TGTGCCAGCAGCTTAACTAGTACCTACAATGAGCAGTTCTTC; v_call: TRBV11-1; d_call: -; j_call: TRBJ2-1; clone_size: -
cdr3_aa: CASSKVAGPDTDTQYF; cdr3_nt: TGTGCCAGCAGTAAAGTAGCGGGACCCGACACAGATACGCAGTATTTT; v_call: TRBV6-1; d_call: TRBD2; j_call: TRBJ2-3; clone_size: once
cdr3_aa: CASSQGHGEVNTEAFF; cdr3_nt: TGCGCCAGCAGCCAAGGGCATGGCGAGGTGAACACTGAAGCTTTCTTT; v_call: TRBV4-3; d_call: -; j_call: TRBJ1-1; clone_size: once
cdr3_aa: CAGLGQGYTEAFF; cdr3_nt: TGTGCCGGATTAGGACAGGGCTACACTGAAGCTTTCTTT; v_call: TRBV6-1; d_call: TRBD1; j_call: TRBJ1-1; clone_size: -
cdr3_aa: CASRKRGGHTDTQYF; cdr3_nt: TGTGCCAGCAGAAAAAGGGGGGGACACACAGATACGCAGTATTTT; v_call: TRBV7-9; d_call: -; j_call: TRBJ2-3; clone_size: -
cdr3_aa: CASSLTWTGEYEQYF; cdr3_nt: TGCGCCAGCAGCTTAACATGGACAGGGGAGTACGAGCAGTACTTC; v_call: TRBV4-1; d_call: TRBD1; j_call: TRBJ2-7; clone_size: -
cdr3_aa: CASSRGQGRNTIYF; cdr3_nt: TGCGCCAGCAGCCGCGGACAGGGGCGAAACACCATATATTTT; v_call: TRBV5-1; d_call: TRBD1; j_call: TRBJ1-3; clone_size: -
cdr3_aa: CASSSGTVINSPLHF; cdr3_nt: TGTGCCAGCAGTTCGGGGACAGTCATTAATTCACCCCTCCACTTT; v_call: TRBV28; d_call: TRBD1; j_call: TRBJ1-6; clone_size: -
cdr3_aa: CSVGGGYEQYF; cdr3_nt: TGCAGCGTAGGGGGGGGATACGAGCAGTACTTC; v_call: TRBV29-1; d_call: -; j_call: TRBJ2-7; clone_size: few
cdr3_aa: CASSLWATGVNTEAFF; cdr3_nt: TGTGCCAGCAGTTTATGGGCGACAGGGGTGAACACTGAAGCTTTCTTT; v_call: TRBV28; d_call: TRBD1; j_call: TRBJ1-1; clone_size: few